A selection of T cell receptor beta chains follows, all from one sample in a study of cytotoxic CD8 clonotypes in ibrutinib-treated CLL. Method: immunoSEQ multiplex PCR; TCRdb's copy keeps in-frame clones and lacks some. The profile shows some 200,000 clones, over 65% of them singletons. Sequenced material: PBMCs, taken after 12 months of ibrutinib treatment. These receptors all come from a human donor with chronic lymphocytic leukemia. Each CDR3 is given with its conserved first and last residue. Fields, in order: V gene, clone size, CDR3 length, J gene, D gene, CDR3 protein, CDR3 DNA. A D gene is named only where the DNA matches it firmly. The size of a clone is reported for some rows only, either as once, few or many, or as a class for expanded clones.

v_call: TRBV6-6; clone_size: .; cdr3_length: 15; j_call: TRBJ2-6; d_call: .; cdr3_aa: CASRPTGSGANVLTF; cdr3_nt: TGTGCCAGCAGGCCTACAGGGTCTGGGGCCAACGTCCTGACTTTC
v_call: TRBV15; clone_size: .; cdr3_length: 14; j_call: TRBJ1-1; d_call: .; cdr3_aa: CATSNRGGYTEAFF; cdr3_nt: TGTGCCACCAGCAATAGGGGGGGCTACACTGAAGCTTTCTTT
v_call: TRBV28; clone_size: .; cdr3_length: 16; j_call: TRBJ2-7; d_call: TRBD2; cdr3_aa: CASTSPTSGKRYEQYF; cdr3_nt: TGTGCCAGCACCTCCCCAACTAGCGGAAAGAGATACGAGCAGTACTTC
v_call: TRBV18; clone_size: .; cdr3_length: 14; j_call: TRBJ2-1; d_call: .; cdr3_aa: CASSPTGSYNEQFF; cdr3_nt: TGTGCCAGCTCACCAACGGGCTCTTACAATGAGCAGTTCTTC
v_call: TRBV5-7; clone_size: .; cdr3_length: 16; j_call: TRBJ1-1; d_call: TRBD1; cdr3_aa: CASSFNTGGNSTEAFF; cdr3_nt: TGTGCCAGCAGCTTTAATACAGGGGGGAACAGCACTGAAGCTTTCTTT
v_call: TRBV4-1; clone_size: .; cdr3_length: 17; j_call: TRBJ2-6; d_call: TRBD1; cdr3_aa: CASSQVQGANGANVLTF; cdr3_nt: TGCGCCAGCAGCCAAGTTCAGGGGGCTAATGGGGCCAACGTCCTGACTTTC
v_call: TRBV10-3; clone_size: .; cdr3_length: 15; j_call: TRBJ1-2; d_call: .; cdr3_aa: CAISEPGRGDYGYTF; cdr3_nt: TGTGCCATCAGTGAACCGGGACGGGGAGACTATGGCTACACCTTC
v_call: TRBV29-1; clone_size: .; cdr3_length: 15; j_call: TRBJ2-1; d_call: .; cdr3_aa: CSVDGGKSLYNEQFF; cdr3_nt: TGCAGCGTTGACGGGGGCAAATCCCTCTACAATGAGCAGTTCTTC
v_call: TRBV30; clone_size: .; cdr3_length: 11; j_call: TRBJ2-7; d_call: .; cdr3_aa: CAWRSLYEQYF; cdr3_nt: TGTGCCTGGAGATCTTTATACGAGCAGTACTTC
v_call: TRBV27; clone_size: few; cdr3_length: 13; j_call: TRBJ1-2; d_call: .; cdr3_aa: CASRAGAGYGYTF; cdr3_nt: TGTGCCAGCAGGGCAGGGGCTGGCTATGGCTACACCTTC
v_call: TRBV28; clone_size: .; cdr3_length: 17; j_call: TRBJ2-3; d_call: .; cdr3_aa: CASSPRFLGGLADTQYF; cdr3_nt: TGTGCCAGCAGTCCCCGATTTTTGGGGGGTTTAGCAGATACGCAGTATTTT
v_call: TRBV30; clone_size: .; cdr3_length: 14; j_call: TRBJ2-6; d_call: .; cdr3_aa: CAWRYGSGANVLTF; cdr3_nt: TGTGCCTGGAGGTATGGTAGTGGGGCCAACGTCCTGACTTTC
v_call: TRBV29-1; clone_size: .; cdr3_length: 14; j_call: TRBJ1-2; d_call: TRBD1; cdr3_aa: CSVDAWDRPYGYTF; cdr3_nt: TGCAGCGTTGACGCCTGGGACAGACCCTATGGCTACACCTTC
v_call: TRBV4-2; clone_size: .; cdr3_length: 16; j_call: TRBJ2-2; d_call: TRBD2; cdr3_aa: CASSQDSSGSFGELFF; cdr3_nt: TGTGCCAGCAGCCAAGATTCTAGCGGGAGTTTCGGGGAGCTGTTTTTT
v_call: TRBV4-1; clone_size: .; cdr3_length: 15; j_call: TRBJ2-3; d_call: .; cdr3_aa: CASSQPSLSGDTQYF; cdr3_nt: TGCGCCAGCAGCCAACCATCCCTTAGCGGAGATACGCAGTATTTT
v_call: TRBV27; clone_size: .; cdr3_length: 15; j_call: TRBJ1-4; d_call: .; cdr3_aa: CASSSPRAINEKLFF; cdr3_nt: TGTGCCAGCAGTTCCCCCCGGGCGATTAATGAAAAACTGTTTTTT
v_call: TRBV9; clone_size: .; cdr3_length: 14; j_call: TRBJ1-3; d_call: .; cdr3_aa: CASSVGATGNTIYF; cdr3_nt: TGTGCCAGCAGCGTAGGGGCCACTGGAAACACCATATATTTT
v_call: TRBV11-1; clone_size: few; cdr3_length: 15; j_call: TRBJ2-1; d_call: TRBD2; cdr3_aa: CASSRIAGAYNEQFF; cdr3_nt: TGTGCCAGCAGCCGGATAGCGGGGGCCTACAATGAGCAGTTCTTC
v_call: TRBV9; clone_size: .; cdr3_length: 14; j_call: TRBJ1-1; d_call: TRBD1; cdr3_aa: CASSRQGAKDEAFF; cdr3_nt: TGTGCCAGCAGCAGACAGGGGGCTAAGGATGAAGCTTTCTTT
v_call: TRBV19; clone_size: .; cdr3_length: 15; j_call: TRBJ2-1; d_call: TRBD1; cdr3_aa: CASASPGTGVGEQFF; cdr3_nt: TGTGCCAGTGCAAGTCCCGGGACAGGGGTTGGTGAGCAGTTCTTC
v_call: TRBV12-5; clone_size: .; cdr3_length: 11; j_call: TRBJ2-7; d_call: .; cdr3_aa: CASGLGGEQYF; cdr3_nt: TGTGCTAGTGGTTTGGGGGGCGAGCAGTACTTC
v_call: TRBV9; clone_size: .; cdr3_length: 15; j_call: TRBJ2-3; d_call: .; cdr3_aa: CASSVDSRVTDTQYF; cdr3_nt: TGTGCCAGCAGCGTAGACAGTAGGGTCACAGATACGCAGTATTTT
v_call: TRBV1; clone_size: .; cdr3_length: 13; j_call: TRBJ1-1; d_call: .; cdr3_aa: CTSSQPKGPQDFF; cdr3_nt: TGCACCAGCAGCCAGCCCAAGGGTCCTCAGGACTTCTTT
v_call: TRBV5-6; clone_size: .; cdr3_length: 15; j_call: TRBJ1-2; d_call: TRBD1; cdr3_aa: CASSPNRGRGYGYTF; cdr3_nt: TGTGCCAGCAGCCCTAACAGGGGTCGAGGCTATGGCTACACCTTC
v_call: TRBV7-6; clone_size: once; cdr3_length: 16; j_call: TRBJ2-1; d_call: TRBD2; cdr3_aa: CASSLGHGAGNNEQFF; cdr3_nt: TGTGCCAGCAGCTTAGGTCATGGAGCGGGAAACAATGAGCAGTTCTTC
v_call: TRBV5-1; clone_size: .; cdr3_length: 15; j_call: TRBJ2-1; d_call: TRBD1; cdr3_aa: CASSLDGQGAREQFF; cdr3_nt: TGCGCCAGCAGCTTGGATGGACAGGGGGCACGTGAGCAGTTCTTC
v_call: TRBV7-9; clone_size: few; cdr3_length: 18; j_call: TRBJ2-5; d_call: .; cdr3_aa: CASSPRLGGRGTKETQYF; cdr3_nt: TGTGCCAGCAGCCCCAGGTTGGGGGGCAGAGGGACAAAGGAGACCCAGTACTTC
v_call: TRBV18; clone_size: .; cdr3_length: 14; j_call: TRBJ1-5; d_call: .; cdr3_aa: CASSPSGDNQPQHF; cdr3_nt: TGTGCCAGCTCACCTTCCGGGGACAATCAGCCCCAGCATTTT
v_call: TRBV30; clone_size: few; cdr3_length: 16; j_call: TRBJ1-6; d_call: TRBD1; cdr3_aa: CAWSKRGQWESSPLHF; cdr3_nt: TGTGCCTGGAGTAAAAGGGGACAGTGGGAGTCTTCACCCCTCCACTTT
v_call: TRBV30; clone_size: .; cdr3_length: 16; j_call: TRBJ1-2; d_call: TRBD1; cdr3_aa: CAWSVRRTGANYGYTF; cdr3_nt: TGTGCCTGGAGTGTACGAAGGACAGGGGCTAACTATGGCTACACCTTC
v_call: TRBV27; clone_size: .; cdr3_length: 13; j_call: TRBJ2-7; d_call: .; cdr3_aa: CASSLRQNYEQYF; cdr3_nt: TGTGCCAGCAGTTTACGCCAGAACTACGAGCAGTACTTC
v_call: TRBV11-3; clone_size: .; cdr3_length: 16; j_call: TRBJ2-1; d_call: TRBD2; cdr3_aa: CASSLDPLAGGHEQFF; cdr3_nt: TGTGCCAGCAGCTTAGATCCTTTGGCGGGAGGCCATGAGCAGTTCTTC
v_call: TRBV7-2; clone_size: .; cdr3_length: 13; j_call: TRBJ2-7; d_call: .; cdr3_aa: CASSFFRLYEQYF; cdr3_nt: TGTGCCAGCAGCTTTTTCAGACTCTACGAGCAGTACTTC
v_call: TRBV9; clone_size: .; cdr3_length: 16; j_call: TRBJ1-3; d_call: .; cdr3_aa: CASSQKGESSGNTIYF; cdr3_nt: TGTGCCAGCAGCCAGAAGGGGGAGAGCTCTGGAAACACCATATATTTT
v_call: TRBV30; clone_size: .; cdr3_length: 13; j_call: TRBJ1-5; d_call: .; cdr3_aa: CAWSVRPGWAQHF; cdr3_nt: TGTGCCTGGAGTGTCCGCCCGGGTTGGGCCCAGCATTTT
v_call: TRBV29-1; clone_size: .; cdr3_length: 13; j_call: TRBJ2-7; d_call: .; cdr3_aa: CSVEDPPMDEQYF; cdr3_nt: TGCAGCGTTGAAGATCCGCCTATGGACGAGCAGTACTTC
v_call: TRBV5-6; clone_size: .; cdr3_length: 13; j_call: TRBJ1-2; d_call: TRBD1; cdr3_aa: CASTRDRGGGYTF; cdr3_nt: TGTGCCAGCACCCGCGACAGGGGTGGTGGCTACACCTTC
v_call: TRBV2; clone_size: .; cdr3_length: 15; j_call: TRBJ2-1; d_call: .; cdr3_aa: CASSGDESSYNEQFF; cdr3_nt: TGTGCCAGCAGCGGAGACGAAAGCTCCTACAATGAGCAGTTCTTC
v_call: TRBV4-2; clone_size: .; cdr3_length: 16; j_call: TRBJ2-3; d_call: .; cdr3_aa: CASSQDPFSGTDTQYF; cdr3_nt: TGTGCCAGCAGCCAAGATCCCTTTTCGGGCACAGATACGCAGTATTTT
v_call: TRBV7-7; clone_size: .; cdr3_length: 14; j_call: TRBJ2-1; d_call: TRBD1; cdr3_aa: CASSPRQGMGEQFF; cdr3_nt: TGTGCTAGCAGCCCCCGACAGGGGATGGGTGAGCAGTTCTTC
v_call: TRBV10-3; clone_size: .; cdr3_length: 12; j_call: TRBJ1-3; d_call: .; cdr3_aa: CAISEGGSTIYF; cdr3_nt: TGTGCCATCAGCGAGGGTGGGTCCACCATATATTTT
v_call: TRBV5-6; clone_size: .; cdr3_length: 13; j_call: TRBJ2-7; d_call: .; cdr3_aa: CAKRGGASYEQYF; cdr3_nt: TGTGCCAAAAGGGGGGGCGCCTCCTACGAGCAGTACTTC
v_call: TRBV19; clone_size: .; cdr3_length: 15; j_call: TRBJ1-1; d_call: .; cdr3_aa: CASSISAWTDVEAFF; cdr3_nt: TGTGCCAGTAGTATATCGGCGTGGACAGACGTTGAAGCTTTCTTT
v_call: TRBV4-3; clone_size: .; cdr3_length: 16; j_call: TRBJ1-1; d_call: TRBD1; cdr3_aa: CASSHTPDRGNTEAFF; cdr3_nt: TGCGCCAGCAGCCACACCCCCGACAGGGGGAACACTGAAGCTTTCTTT
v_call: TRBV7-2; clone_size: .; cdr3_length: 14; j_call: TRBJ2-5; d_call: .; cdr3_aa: CASSLAGVRETQYF; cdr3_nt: TGTGCCAGCAGCTTAGCGGGAGTCCGGGAGACCCAGTACTTC
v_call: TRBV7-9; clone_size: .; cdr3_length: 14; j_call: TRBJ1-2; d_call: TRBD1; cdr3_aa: CASSLAGQVYGYTF; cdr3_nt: TGTGCCAGCAGCTTAGCAGGACAGGTCTATGGCTACACCTTC
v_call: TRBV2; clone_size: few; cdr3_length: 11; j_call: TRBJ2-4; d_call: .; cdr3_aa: CASTGGGQQYF; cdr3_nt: TGTGCCAGCACCGGGGGGGGACAGCAGTACTTC
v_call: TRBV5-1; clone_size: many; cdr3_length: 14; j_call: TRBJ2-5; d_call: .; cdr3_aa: CASSPLDLVGTQYF; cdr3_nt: TGCGCCAGCAGCCCCCTCGACCTAGTGGGGACCCAGTACTTC
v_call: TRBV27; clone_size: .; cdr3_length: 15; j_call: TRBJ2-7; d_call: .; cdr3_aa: CASSPVWGIGYEQYF; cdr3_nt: TGTGCCAGCAGTCCCGTTTGGGGAATTGGCTACGAGCAGTACTTC
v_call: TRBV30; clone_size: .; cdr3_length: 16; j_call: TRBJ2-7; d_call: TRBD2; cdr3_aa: CAWSSRLAGGPGEQYF; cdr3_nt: TGTGCCTGGAGTTCCCGGCTAGCGGGGGGGCCGGGCGAGCAGTACTTC
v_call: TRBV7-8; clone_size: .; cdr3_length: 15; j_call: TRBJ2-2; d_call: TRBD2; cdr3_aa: CASSRTSGGAGELFF; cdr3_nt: TGTGCCAGCAGCCGTACTAGCGGAGGGGCCGGGGAGCTGTTTTTT
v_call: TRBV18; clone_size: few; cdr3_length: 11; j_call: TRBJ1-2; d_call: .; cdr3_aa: CASSRNYGYTF; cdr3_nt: TGTGCCAGCTCACGAAACTATGGCTACACCTTC
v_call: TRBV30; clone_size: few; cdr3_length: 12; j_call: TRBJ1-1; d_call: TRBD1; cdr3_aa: CAWSARGRQAFF; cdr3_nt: TGTGCCTGGAGTGCCAGGGGGAGGCAAGCTTTCTTT
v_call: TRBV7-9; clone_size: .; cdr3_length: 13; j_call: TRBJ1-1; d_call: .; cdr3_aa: CASSLQGNTEAFF; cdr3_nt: TGTGCCAGCAGCCTACAAGGAAACACTGAAGCTTTCTTT
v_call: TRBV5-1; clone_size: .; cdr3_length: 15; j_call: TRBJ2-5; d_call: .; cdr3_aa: CASSLNEGRGETQYF; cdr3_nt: TGCGCCAGCAGCTTAAACGAAGGGCGAGGAGAGACCCAGTACTTC
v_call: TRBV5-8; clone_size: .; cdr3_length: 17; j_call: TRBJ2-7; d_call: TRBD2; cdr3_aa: CASSPGTSGSPGREQYF; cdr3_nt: TGTGCCAGCAGCCCGGGGACTAGCGGGAGCCCCGGGAGGGAGCAGTACTTC
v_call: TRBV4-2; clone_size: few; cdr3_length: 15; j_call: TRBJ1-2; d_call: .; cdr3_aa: CASSQPTGGMGGYTF; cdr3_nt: TGTGCCAGCAGCCAACCGACCGGGGGGATGGGTGGCTACACCTTC